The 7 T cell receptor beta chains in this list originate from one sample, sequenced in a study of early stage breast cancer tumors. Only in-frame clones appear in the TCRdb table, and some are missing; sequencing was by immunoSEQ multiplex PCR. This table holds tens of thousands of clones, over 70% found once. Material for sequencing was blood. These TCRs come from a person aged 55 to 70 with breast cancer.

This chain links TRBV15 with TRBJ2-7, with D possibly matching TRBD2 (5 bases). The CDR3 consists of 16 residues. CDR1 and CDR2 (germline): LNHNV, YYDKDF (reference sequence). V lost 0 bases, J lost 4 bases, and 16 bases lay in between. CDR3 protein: CATSRDRTSSRYEQYF. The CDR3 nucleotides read TGTGCCACCAGCAGAGATCGTACGTCTAGCAGGTACGAGCAGTACTTC. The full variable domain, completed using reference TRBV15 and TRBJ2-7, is DAMVIQNPRYQVTQFGKPVTLSCSQTLNHNVMYWYQQKSSQAPKLLFHYYDKDFNNEADTPDNFQSRRPNTSFCFLDIRSPGLGDTAMYLCATSRDRTSSRYEQYFGPGTRLTVT.

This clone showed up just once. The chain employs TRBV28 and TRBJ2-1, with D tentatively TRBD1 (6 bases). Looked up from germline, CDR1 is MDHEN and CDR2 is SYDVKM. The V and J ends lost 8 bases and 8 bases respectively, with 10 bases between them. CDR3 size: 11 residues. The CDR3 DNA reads TGTGCCAGCGAACAGGGCCATGAGCAGTTCTTC. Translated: CASEQGHEQFF.

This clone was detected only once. CDR3 sequence (DNA): TGTGCCAGCAGCTTAGGGACAGGATTCTTCTCGGGAAACACCATATATTTT. Protein product: CASSLGTGFFSGNTIYF. The chain couples TRBV7-9 to TRBJ1-3, with 7 bases aligning to TRBD1. CDR3 length equals 17 residues. Germline CDR1 is SEHNR and CDR2 is FQNEAQ (reference sequence). The V and J ends lost 1 base and 4 bases, in that order; junction bases with no gene match: 10.

CDR3 bases: TGTGCCAGCAGCCCCAAGACTGAAGCTTTCTTT. It specifies CASSPKTEAFF. V and J are TRBV7-9 and TRBJ1-1; no definite D call. The germline CDR1 and CDR2 sequences are SEHNR and FQNEAQ (reference sequence). Trimming left V 5 bases short and J 5 bases short, with 6 bases between. The CDR3 extends over 11 amino acids. The full variable domain, rest sourced from reference TRBV7-9 and TRBJ1-1, is DTGVSQNPRHKITKRGQNVTFRCDPISEHNRLYWYRQTLGQGPEFLTYFQNEAQLEKSRLLSDRFSAERPKGSFSTLEIQRTEQGDSAMYLCASSPKTEAFFGQGTRLTVV.

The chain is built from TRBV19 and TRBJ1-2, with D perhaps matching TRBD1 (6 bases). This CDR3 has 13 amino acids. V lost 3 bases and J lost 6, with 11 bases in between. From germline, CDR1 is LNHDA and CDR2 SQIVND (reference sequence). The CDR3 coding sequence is TGTGCCAGTAGTATCACAGGGACTAATGGCTACACCTTC. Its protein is CASSITGTNGYTF. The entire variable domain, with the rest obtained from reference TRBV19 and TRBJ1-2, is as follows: DGGITQSPKYLFRKEGQNVTLSCEQNLNHDAMYWYRQDPGQGLRLIYYSQIVNDFQKGDIAEGYSVSREKKESFPLTVTSAQKNPTAFYLCASSITGTNGYTFGSGTRLTVV.

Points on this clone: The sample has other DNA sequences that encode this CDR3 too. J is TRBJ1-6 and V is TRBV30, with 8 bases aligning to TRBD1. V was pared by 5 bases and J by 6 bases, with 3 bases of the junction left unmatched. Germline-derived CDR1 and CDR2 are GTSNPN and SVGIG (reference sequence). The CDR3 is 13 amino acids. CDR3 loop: CAWGQGGNSPLHF. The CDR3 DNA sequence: TGTGCCTGGGGACAGGGAGGTAATTCACCCCTCCACTTT.

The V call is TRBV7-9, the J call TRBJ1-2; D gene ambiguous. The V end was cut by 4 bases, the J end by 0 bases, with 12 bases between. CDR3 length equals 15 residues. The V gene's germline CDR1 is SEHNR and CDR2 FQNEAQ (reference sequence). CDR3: CASSSTDSPNYGYTF. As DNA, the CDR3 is TGTGCCAGCAGCTCGACGGACTCTCCTAACTATGGCTACACCTTC.